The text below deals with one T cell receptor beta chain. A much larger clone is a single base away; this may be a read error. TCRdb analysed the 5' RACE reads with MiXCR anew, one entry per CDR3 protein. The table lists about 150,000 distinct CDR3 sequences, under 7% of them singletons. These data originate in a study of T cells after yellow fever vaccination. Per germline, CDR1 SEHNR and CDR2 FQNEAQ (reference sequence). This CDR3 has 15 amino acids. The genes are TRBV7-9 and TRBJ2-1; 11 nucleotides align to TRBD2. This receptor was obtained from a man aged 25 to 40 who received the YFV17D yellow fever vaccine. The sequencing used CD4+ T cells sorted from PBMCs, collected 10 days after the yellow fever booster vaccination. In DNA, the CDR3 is TGTGCCAGCAGCAAAACTAGCGGGAGATACAATGAGGAGTTCTTC. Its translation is CASSKTSGRYNEEFF.